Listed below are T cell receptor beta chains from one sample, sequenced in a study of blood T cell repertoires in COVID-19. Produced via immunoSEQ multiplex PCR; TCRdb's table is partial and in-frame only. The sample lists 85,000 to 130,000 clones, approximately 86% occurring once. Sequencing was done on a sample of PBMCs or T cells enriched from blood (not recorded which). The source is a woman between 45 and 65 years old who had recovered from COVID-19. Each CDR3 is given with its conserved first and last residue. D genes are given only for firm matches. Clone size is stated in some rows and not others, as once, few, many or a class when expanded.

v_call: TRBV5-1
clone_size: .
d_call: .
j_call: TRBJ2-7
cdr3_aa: CASRYLFGRTYEQYF
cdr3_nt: TGCGCCAGCAGATACCTCTTTGGGAGAACCTACGAGCAGTACTTC

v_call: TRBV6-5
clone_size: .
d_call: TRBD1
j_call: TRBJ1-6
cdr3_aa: CASSYSGQGLPLHF
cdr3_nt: TGTGCCAGCAGTTACTCGGGACAGGGTTTACCCCTCCACTTT

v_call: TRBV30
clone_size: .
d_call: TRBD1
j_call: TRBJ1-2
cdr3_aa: CAWSPGQGANGYTF
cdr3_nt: TGTGCCTGGAGCCCAGGACAGGGGGCAAATGGCTACACCTTC

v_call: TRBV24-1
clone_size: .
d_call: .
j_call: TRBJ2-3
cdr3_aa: CATSDLGGGLLSTDTQYF
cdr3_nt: TGTGCCACCAGTGATTTGGGCGGCGGACTACTAAGCACAGATACGCAGTATTTT

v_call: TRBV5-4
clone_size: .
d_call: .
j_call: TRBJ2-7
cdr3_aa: CASSLAGPGSYEQYF
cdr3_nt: TGTGCCAGCAGCTTGGCAGGGCCCGGCTCCTACGAGCAGTACTTC

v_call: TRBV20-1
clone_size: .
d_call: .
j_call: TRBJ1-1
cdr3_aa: CSAKHTEAFF
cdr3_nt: TGCAGTGCTAAGCACACTGAAGCTTTCTTT

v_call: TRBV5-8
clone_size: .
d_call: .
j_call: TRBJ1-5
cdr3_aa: CASSLVFTEISNQPQHF
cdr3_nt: TGTGCCAGCAGCTTGGTGTTTACAGAAATTAGCAATCAGCCCCAGCATTTT

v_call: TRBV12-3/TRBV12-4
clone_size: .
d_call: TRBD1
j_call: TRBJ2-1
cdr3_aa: CASKRGQNNEQFF
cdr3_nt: TGTGCCAGCAAGAGGGGACAGAATAATGAGCAGTTCTTC

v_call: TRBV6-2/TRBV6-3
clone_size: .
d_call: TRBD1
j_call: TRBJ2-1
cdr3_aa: CASSSGQANNEQFF
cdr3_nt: TGTGCCAGCAGTTCGGGACAGGCAAACAATGAGCAGTTCTTC

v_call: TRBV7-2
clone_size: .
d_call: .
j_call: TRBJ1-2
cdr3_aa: CASSLAWASNYGYTF
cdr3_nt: TGTGCCAGCAGCTTAGCCTGGGCCTCTAACTATGGCTACACCTTC

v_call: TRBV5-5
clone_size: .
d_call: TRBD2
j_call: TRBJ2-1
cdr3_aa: CASSLVRVAGNNELFF
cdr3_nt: TGTGCCAGCAGCTTGGTTCGAGTAGCGGGTAACAATGAGCTGTTCTTC

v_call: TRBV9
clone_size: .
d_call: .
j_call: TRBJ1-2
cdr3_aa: CASSTGGQSNYGYTF
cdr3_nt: TGTGCCAGCAGCACTGGGGGCCAGTCTAACTATGGCTACACCTTC

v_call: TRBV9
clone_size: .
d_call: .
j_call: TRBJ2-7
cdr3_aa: CASSVSGGVYEQYF
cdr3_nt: TGTGCCAGCAGCGTAAGTGGCGGGGTCTACGAGCAGTACTTC

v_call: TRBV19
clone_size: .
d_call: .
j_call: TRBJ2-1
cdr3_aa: CASSQSTVEQFF
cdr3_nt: TGTGCCAGTAGTCAATCGACTGTGGAGCAGTTCTTC

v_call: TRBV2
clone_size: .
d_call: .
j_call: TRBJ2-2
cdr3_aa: CASSEARGGTGELFF
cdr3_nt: TGTGCCAGCAGTGAAGCGAGGGGGGGTACCGGGGAGCTGTTTTTT

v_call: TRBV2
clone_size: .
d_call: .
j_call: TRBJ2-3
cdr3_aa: CASSFRQGTDTQYF
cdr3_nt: TGTGCCAGCAGTTTCCGACAGGGCACAGATACGCAGTATTTT

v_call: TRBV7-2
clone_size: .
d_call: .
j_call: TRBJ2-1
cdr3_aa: CASSLAGANNEQFF
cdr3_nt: TGTGCCAGCAGCTTAGCGGGAGCCAACAATGAGCAGTTCTTC

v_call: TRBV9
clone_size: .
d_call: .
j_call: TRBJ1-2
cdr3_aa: CASRADRGNYGYTF
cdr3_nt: TGTGCCAGCAGAGCAGACAGAGGAAACTATGGCTACACCTTC

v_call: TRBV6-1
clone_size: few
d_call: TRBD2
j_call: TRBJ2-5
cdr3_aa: CASSELAGGPETQYF
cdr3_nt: TGTGCCAGCAGTGAACTAGCGGGGGGGCCAGAGACCCAGTACTTC

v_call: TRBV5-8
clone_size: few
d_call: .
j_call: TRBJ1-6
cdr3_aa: CASSLPSRGYNSPLHF
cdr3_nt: TGTGCCAGCAGCTTGCCGTCTCGAGGTTATAATTCACCCCTCCACTTT

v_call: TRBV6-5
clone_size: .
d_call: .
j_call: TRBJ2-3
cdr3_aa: CASTAGDTQYF
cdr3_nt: TGTGCCAGCACCGCGGGGGATACGCAGTATTTT

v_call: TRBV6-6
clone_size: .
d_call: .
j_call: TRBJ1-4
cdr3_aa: CASSYGGGITNEKLFF
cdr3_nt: TGTGCCAGCAGTTACGGCGGGGGCATCACTAATGAAAAACTGTTTTTT

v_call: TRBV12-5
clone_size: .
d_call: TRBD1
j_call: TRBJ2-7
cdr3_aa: CASGGQGTYEQYF
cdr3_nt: TGTGCTAGTGGGGGACAGGGGACCTACGAGCAGTACTTC

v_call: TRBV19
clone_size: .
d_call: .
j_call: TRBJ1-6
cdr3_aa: CASSDGQITRPLHF
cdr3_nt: TGTGCCAGTAGTGACGGACAGATAACACGGCCCCTCCACTTT

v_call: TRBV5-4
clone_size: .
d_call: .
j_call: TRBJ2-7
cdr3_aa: CASRPGGVETYEQYF
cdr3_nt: TGTGCCAGCAGACCGGGGGGCGTGGAAACCTACGAGCAGTACTTC

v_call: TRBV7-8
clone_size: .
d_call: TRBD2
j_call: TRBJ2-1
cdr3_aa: CASSTRLAALGNEQFF
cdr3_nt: TGTGCCAGCAGCACCCGACTAGCCGCTTTGGGGAATGAGCAGTTCTTC

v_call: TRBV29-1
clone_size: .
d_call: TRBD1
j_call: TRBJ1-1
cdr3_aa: CSVRQGVFNFF
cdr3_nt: TGCAGCGTCCGACAGGGGGTATTTAATTTCTTT

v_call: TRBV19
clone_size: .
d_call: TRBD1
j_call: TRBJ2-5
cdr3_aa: CASGTGTRETQYF
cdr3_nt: TGTGCCAGTGGGACAGGGACCCGAGAGACCCAGTACTTC

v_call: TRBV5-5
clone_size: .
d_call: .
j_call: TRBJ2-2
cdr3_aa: CASSSGTSDTGELFF
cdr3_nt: TGTGCCAGCAGCTCCGGGACATCCGACACCGGGGAGCTGTTTTTT

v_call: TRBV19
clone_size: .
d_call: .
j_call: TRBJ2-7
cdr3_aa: CASSPLGGYEQYF
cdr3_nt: TGTGCCAGTAGTCCTCTAGGTGGGTACGAGCAGTACTTC

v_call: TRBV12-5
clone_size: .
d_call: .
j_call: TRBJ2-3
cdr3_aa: CASGSARGTQYF
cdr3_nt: TGTGCTAGTGGTTCTGCTCGGGGTACGCAGTATTTT

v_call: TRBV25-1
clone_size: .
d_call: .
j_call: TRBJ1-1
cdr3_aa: CASMVGGGTEAFF
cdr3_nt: TGTGCCAGCATGGTGGGGGGAGGGACTGAAGCTTTCTTT

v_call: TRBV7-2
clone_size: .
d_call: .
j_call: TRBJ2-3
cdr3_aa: CASSSRGWGDTQYF
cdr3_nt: TGTGCCAGCAGCTCACGGGGGTGGGGAGATACGCAGTATTTT

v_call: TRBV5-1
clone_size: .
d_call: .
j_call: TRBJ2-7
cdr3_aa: CASSLPSWEQYF
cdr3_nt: TGCGCCAGCAGCTTGCCTAGTTGGGAGCAGTACTTC

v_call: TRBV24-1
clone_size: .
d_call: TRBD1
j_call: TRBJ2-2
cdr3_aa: CATSDSTGTANTGELFF
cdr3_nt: TGTGCCACCAGTGATAGCACCGGGACAGCGAACACCGGGGAGCTGTTTTTT

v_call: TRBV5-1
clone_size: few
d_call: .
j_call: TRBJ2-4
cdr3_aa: CASRPGLGGSIAAKNIQYF
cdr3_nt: TGCGCCAGCAGACCAGGGCTGGGCGGTTCGATTGCGGCCAAAAACATTCAGTACTTC

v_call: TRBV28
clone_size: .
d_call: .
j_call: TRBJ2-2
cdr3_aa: CASSLLEGGTGELFF
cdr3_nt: TGTGCCAGCAGTTTATTGGAGGGTGGGACCGGGGAGCTGTTTTTT

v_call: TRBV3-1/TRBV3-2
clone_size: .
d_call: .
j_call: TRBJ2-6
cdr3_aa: CASSPTGGANVLTF
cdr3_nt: TGTGCCAGCAGCCCCACGGGGGGGGCCAACGTCCTGACTTTC

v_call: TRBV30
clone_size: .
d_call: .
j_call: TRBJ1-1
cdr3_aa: CAWSERGEAFF
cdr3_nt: TGTGCCTGGAGTGAACGGGGGGAAGCTTTCTTT

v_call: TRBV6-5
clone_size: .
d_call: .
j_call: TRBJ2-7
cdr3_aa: CASSRQVLSSYEQYF
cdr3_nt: TGTGCCAGCAGCAGACAGGTCCTTAGCTCCTACGAGCAGTACTTC

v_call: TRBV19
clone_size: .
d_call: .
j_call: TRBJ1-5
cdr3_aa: CASSPLLGGNQPQHF
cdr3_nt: TGTGCCAGTAGTCCCCTTCTAGGGGGCAATCAGCCCCAGCATTTT

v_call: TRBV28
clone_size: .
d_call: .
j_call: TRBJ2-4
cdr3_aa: CASSLQRQGLNIQYF
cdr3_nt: TGTGCCAGCAGTTTACAGCGACAGGGACTTAACATTCAGTACTTC

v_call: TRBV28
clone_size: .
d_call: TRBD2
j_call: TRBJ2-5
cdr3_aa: CASSFPVSGTSFGQETQYF
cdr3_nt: TGTGCCAGCAGTTTTCCTGTCTCCGGGACTAGTTTCGGGCAAGAGACCCAGTACTTC

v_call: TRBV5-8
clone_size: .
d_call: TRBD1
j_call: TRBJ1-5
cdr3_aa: CASSWGDRGTQPQHF
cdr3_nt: TGTGCCAGCAGCTGGGGGGACAGGGGAACTCAGCCCCAGCATTTT

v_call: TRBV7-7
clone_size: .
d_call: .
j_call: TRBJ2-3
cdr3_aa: CASSNDFGSRTDTQYF
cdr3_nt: TGTGCCAGCAGCAACGACTTCGGGAGTCGCACAGATACGCAGTATTTT

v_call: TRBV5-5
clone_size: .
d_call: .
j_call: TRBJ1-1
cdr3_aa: CASSLGRVEMNTEAFF
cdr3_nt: TGTGCCAGCAGCCTTGGCAGGGTTGAGATGAACACTGAAGCTTTCTTT

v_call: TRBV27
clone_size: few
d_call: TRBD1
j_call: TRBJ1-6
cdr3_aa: CASSPEDRSYSPLHF
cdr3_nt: TGTGCCAGCAGTCCCGAGGACAGGTCATATTCACCCCTCCACTTT

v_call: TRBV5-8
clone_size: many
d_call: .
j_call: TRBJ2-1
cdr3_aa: CASTQDFGYNEQFF
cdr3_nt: TGTGCCAGCACCCAGGACTTCGGGTACAATGAGCAGTTCTTC

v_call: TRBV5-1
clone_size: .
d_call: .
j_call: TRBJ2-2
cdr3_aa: CASSSGGGVLTGELFF
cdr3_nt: TGCGCCAGCAGCTCGGGGGGCGGGGTCCTCACCGGGGAGCTGTTTTTT

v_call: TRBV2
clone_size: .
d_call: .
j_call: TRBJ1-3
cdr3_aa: CASSGPGGYTIYF
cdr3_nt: TGTGCCAGCAGTGGTCCCGGGGGATACACCATATATTTT

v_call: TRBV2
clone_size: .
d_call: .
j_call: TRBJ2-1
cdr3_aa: CASRGRDSYNEQFF
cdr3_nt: TGTGCCAGCAGGGGGCGGGACTCCTACAATGAGCAGTTCTTC

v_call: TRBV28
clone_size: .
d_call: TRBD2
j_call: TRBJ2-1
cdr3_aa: CASSGRAFPNEQFF
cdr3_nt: TGTGCCAGCAGCGGGAGGGCCTTTCCCAATGAGCAGTTCTTC

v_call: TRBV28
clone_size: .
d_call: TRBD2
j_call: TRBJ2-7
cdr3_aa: CASSLTSGFSYEQYF
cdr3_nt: TGTGCCAGCAGCCTCACTAGCGGCTTCTCCTACGAGCAGTACTTC

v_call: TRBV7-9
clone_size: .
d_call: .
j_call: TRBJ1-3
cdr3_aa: CASSFSGLHSGNTIYF
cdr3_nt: TGTGCCAGCAGCTTTTCTGGACTCCACTCTGGAAACACCATATATTTT